The following is a TCR beta chain sequence with its context. The entry originates in a study of blood T cell repertoires in COVID-19. The CDR3 spans 14 residues. V was cut by 1 base and J by 6 bases, with 11 bases left in between. Germline CDR1 SGHVS, CDR2 FNYEAQ. Here immunoSEQ multiplex PCR was the method, and the copy in TCRdb shows in-frame clones only, minus some. The table records almost 500,000 clones, 80% to 90% of them present only once. The clonotype comes from a woman aged 60-75 years who had recovered from COVID-19. The chain recombines TRBV7-6 with TRBJ2-3, with D tentatively TRBD2 (5 bases). The sequencing input was PBMCs or T cells enriched from blood (not recorded which). For the CDR3, the DNA is TGTGCCAGCAGCTTAGGTGGAGGAGCGGATACGCAGTATTTT. Protein: CASSLGGGADTQYF.